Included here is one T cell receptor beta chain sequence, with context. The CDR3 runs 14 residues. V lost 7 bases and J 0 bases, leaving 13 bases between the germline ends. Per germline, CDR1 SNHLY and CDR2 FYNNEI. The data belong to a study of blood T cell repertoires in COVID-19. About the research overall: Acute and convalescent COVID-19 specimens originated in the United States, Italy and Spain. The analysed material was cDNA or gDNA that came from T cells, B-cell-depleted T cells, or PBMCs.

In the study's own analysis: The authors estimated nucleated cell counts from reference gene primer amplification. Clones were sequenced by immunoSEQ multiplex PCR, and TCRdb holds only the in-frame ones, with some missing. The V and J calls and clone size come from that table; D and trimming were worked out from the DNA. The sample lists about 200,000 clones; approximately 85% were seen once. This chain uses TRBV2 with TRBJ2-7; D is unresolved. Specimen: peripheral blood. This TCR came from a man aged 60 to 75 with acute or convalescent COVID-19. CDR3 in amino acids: CASTPVTSSYEQYF. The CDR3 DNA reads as TGTGCCAGCACCCCTGTCACTTCCTCCTACGAGCAGTACTTC.